The clone carrying this T cell receptor (beta chain) appeared many times. One end of the junction does not line up with germline, which may come from a read error. Stable disease denoted Graves' hyperthyroidism without ophthalmopathy progression within 18 months. Researchers amplified the TCR beta CDR3 regions from RNA transcripts. Initially, a first-round RT-PCR of the TCR CDR3 employed the HTBI primer set. A single record per CDR3 protein comes from TCRdb applying MiXCR to the multiplex PCR reads. The sample lists a few hundred thousand distinct CDR3 sequences, about an eighth occurring once. This entry belongs to a study of T cells in Graves' hyperthyroidism and ophthalmopathy. The CDR3 is 14 amino acids. Per the germline V gene, CDR1 is LGHNT and CDR2 is FRNRAP.

The sequencing input was blood. The origin of this receptor is a woman between 18 and 29 years old with Graves' hyperthyroidism. The chain is built from TRBV12-5 and TRBJ2-3; possibly TRBD2 for D (5 bases). The CDR3 nucleotides read TGTGCTAGTGGTTTGGTACGAGTGGGAGATGCGCAGTATTTT. Its protein is CASGLVRVGDAQYF. Looking up the rest from reference TRBV12-5 and TRBJ2-3 gives the full variable domain: DARVTQTPRHKVTEMGQEVTMRCQPILGHNTVFWYRQTMMQGLELLAYFRNRAPLDDSGMPKDRFSAEMPDATLATLKIQPSEPRDSAVYFCASGLVRVGDAQYFGPGTRLTVL.